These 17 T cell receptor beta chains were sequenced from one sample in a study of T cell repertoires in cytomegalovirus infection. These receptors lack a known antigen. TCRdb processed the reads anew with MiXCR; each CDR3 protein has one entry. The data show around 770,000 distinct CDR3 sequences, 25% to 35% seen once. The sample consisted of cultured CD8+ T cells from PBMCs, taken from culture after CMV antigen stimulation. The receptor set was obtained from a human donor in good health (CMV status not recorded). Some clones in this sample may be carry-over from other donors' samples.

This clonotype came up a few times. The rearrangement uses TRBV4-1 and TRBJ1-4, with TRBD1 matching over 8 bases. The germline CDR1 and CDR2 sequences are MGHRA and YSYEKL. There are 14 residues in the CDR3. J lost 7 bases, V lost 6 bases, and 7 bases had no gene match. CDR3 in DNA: TGCGCCAGCAGACCCGGACAGGGCGGTGAAAAACTGTTTTTT. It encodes CASRPGQGGEKLFF.

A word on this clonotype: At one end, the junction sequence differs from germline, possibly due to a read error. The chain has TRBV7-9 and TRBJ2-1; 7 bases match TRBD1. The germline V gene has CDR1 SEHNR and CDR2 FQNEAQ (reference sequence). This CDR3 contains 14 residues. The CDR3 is CASSPGKGRDSLIF. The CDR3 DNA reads TGTGCCAGCAGCCCAGGCAAAGGTCGGGACAGCCTGATCTTC. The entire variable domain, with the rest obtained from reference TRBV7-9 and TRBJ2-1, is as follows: DTGVSQNPRHKITKRGQNVTFRCDPISEHNRLYWYRQTLGQGPEFLTYFQNEAQLEKSRLLSDRFSAERPKGSFSTLEIQRTEQGDSAMYLCASSPGKGRDSLIFGPGTRLTVL.

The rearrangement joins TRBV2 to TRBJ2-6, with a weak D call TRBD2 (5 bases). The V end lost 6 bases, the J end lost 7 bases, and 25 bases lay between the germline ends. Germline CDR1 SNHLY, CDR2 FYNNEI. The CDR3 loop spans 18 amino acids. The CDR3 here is CASSSNAEAVLGANVLTF. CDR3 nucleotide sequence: TGTGCCAGCAGCTCGAATGCTGAAGCGGTTCTGGGAGCCAACGTCCTGACTTTC.

The CDR3 loop reads CASRETSDREAYGYTF. In nucleotides, the CDR3 is TGTGCCAGCAGAGAGACTTCCGACAGGGAGGCCTATGGCTACACCTTC. The genes are TRBV6-6 and TRBJ1-2; 7 positions match TRBD1. The germline gives CDR1 MNHNY, CDR2 SVGAGI (reference sequence). CDR3 length: 16 residues. Trimming removed 6 bases from V and 4 bases from J; junction bases left unmatched: 14.

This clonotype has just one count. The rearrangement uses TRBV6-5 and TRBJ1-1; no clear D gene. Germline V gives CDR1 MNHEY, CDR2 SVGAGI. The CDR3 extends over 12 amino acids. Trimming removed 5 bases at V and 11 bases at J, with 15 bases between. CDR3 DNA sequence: TGTGCCAGCAGTGGCCCAGATAGCCAGGCTTTCTTT. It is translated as CASSGPDSQAFF.

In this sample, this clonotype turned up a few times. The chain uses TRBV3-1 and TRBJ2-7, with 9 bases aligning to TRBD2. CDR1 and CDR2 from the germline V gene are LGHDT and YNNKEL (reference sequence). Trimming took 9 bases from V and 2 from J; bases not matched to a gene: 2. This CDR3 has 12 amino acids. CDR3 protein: CASRGGAYEQYF. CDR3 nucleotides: TGTGCCAGTCGCGGGGGGGCCTACGAGCAGTACTTC.

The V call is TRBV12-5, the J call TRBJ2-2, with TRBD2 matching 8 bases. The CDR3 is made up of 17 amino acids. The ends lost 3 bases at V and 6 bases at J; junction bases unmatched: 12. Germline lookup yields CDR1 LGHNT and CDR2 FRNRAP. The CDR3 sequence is CASGFLAGGRVAGELFF. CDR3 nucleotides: TGTGCTAGTGGTTTCCTCGCGGGGGGCCGCGTGGCCGGGGAGCTGTTTTTT.

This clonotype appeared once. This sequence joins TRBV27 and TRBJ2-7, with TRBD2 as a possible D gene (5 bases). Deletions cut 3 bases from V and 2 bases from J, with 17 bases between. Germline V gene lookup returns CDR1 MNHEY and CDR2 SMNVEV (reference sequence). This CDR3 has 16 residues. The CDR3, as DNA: TGTGCCAGCAGTTTCGGGCAGGTCGAGGGAACCTACGAGCAGTACTTC. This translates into CASSFGQVEGTYEQYF.

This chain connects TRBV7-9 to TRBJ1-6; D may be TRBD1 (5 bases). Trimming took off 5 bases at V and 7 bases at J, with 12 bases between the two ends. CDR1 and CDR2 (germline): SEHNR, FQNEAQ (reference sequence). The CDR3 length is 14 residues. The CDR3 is CASSTTEGNSPLHF. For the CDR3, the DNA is TGTGCCAGCAGCACGACAGAGGGGAATTCACCCCTCCACTTT.

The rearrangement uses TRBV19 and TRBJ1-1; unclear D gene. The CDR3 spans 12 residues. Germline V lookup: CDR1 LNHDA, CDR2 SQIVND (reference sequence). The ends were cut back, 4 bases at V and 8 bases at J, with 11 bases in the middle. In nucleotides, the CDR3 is TGTGCCAGTAGTACGGGCCTCCCGGAAGCTTTCTTT. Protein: CASSTGLPEAFF. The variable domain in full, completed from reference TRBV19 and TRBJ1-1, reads DGGITQSPKYLFRKEGQNVTLSCEQNLNHDAMYWYRQDPGQGLRLIYYSQIVNDFQKGDIAEGYSVSREKKESFPLTVTSAQKNPTAFYLCASSTGLPEAFFGQGTRLTVV.

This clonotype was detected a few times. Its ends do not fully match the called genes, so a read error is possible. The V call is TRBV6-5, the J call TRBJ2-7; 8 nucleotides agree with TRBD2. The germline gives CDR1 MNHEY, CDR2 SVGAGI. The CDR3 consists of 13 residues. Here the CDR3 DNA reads TGTGCCAGCGCATTGGGTAGCGGGGCGGCGACAGACTTC. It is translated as CASALGSGAATDF.

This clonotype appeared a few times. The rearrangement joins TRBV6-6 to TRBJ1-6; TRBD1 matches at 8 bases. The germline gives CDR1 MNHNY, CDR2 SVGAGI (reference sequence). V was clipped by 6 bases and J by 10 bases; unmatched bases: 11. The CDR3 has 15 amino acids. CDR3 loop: CASSQGQGARSPLHF. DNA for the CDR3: TGTGCCAGCAGCCAAGGCCAGGGGGCAAGGTCACCCCTCCACTTT.

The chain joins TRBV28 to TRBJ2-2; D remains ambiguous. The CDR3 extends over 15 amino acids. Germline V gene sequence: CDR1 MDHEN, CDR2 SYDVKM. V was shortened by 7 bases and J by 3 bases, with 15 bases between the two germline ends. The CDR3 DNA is TGTGCCAGCACCCCCGCCCCAGGATACACCGGGGAGCTGTTTTTT. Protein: CASTPAPGYTGELFF.

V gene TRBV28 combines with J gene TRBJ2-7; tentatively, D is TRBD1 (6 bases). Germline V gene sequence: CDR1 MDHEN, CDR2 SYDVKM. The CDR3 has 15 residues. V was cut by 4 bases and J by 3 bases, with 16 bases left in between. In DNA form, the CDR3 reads TGTGCCAGCAGTTCTCCAGGGGTGGTGGTCTACGAGCAGTACTTC. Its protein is CASSSPGVVVYEQYF.

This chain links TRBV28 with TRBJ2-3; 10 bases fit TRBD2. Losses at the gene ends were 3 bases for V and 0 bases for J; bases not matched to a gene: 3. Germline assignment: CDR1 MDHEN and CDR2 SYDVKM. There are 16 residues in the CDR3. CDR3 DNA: TGTGCCAGCAGTTTCGCGACTAGCGGGAGCACAGATACGCAGTATTTT. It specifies CASSFATSGSTDTQYF. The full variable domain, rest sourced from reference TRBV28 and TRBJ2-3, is DVKVTQSSRYLVKRTGEKVFLECVQDMDHENMFWYRQDPGLGLRLIYFSYDVKMKEKGDIPEGYSVSREKKERFSLILESASTNQTSMYLCASSFATSGSTDTQYFGPGTRLTVL.

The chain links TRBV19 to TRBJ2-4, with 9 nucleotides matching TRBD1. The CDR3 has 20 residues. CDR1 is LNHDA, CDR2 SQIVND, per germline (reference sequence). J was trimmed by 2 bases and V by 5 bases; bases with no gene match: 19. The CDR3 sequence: CASSPGQGKSIPMSKNIQYF. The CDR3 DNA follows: TGTGCCAGTAGTCCCGGACAGGGGAAAAGCATCCCCATGTCCAAAAACATTCAGTACTTC.

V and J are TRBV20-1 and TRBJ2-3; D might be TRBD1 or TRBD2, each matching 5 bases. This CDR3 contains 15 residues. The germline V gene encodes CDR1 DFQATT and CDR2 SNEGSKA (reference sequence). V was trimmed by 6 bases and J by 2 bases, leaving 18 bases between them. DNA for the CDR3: TGCAGTGCGGTCGCCTTTGGGGGACCCACAGATACGCAGTATTTT. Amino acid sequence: CSAVAFGGPTDTQYF.